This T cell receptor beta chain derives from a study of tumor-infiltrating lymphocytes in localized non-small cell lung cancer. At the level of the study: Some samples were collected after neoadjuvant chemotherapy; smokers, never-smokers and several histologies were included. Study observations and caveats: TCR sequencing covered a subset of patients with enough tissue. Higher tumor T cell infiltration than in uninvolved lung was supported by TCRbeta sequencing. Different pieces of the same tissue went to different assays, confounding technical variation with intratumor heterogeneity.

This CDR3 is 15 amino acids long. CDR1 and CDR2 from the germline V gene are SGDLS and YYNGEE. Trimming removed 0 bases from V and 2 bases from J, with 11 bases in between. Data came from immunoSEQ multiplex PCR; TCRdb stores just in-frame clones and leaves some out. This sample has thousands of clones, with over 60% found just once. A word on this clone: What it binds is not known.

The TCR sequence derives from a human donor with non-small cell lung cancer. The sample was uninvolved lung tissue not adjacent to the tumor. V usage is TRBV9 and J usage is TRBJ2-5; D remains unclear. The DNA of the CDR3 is TGTGCCAGCAGCGTAGGGGTTAGTCGACAAGAGACCCAGTACTTC. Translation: CASSVGVSRQETQYF. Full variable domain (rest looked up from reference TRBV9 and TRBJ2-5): DSGVTQTPKHLITATGQRVTLRCSPRSGDLSVYWYQQSLDQGLQFLIQYYNGEERAKGNILERFSAQQFPDLHSELNLSSLELGDSALYFCASSVGVSRQETQYFGPGTRLLVL.